This T cell receptor beta chain is drawn from a study of beta chain features in type 1 diabetes. Germline values: CDR1 MNHNY, CDR2 SVGAGI (reference sequence). The junction had 5 bases not matched to a gene; V was cut back by 2 bases and J by 5 bases. The CDR3 spans 14 residues. Expressed TCRB transcripts were sequenced, since all the RNA that had been isolated was reverse transcribed. Profiling relied on immunoSEQ multiplex PCR, and the TCRdb table lists in-frame clones only, not all of them. The sample shows around 150,000 clones, 6.5% to 8.5% of them seen only once. This chain connects TRBV6-6 to TRBJ1-1, with 7 bases identical to TRBD1. Material: central memory CD4+ T cells from blood. This TCR came from a woman in her 30s in good health. In DNA form, the CDR3 reads TGTGCCAGCAGTTACGACAGGGTAGGAACTGAAGCTTTCTTT. This sequence encodes CASSYDRVGTEAFF.